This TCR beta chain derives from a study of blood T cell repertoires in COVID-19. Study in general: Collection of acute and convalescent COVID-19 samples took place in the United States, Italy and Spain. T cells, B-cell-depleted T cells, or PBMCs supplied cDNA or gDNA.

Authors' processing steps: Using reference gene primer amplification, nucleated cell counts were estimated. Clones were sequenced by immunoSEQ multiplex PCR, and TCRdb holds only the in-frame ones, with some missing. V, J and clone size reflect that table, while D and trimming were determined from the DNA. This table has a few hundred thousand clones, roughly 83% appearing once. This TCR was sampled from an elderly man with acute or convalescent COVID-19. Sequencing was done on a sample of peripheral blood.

Here the CDR3 DNA reads TGTGCCAGCAGCTCACCGAGCCGCACCGGGGAGCTGTTTTTT. It codes for CASSSPSRTGELFF. The V gene is TRBV11-2, the J gene TRBJ2-2; D remains unclear. The V end was cut by 4 bases, the J end by 4 bases, with 10 bases between. CDR1 and CDR2 (germline): SGHAT, FQNNGV. The CDR3 runs to 14 residues.